The present T cell receptor (beta chain) was sequenced within a study of cytomegalovirus exposure and HLA in healthy donors. PCR amplification relied on 60 Vbeta primers (plus 13 Jbeta primers). Measured with immunoSEQ multiplex PCR; TCRdb has only the in-frame clones, and not every one. The table records about 93,000 clones, around 76% of them present only once. At collection, donors were nominally healthy, but unrecorded immune exposures were probable. CDR3 length equals 17 residues. Germline V gives CDR1 SEHNR, CDR2 FQNEAQ (reference sequence). V gave up 5 bases and J gave up 1 base, with 20 bases separating them.

The material sequenced was PBMCs. This clonotype was sampled from a young man in good health and CMV-seronegative. This chain joins TRBV7-9 and TRBJ1-2; D uncertain. The CDR3 here is CASSTRPTVRNNYGYTF. The CDR3 DNA reads as TGTGCCAGCAGCACACGCCCAACAGTTCGTAATAACTATGGCTACACCTTC. Drawing the rest from reference TRBV7-9 and TRBJ1-2, the complete variable domain is DTGVSQNPRHKITKRGQNVTFRCDPISEHNRLYWYRQTLGQGPEFLTYFQNEAQLEKSRLLSDRFSAERPKGSFSTLEIQRTEQGDSAMYLCASSTRPTVRNNYGYTFGSGTRLTVV.